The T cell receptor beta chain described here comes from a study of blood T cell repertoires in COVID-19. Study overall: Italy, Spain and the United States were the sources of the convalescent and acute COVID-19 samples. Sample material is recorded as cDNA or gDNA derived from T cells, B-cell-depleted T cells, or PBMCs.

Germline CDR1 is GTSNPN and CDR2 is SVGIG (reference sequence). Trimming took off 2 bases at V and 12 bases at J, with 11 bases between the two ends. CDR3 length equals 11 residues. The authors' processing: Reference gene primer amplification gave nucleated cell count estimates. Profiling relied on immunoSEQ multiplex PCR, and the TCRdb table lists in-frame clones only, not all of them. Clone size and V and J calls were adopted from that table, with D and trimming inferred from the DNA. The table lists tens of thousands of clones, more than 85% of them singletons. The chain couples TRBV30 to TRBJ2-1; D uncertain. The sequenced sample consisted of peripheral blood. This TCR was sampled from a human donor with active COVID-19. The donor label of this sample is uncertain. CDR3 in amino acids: CAWSPPRRQFF. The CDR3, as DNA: TGTGCCTGGAGTCCCCCGAGGAGGCAGTTCTTC.